This TCR beta chain was obtained from a study of immune characterization of retroperitoneal liposarcoma. Germline V lookup: CDR1 MNHNS, CDR2 SASEGT. V lost 4 bases and J 3 bases, leaving 13 bases between the germline ends. The CDR3 runs 15 residues. MiXCR, run by TCRdb on the PCR reads, gives a single entry per CDR3 protein. The sample holds fewer than 8,000 distinct CDR3 sequences, under 55% seen once. By sample fraction, this clonotype is medium-sized (0.01 to 0.1%). This clonotype originated in a male donor with retroperitoneal liposarcoma. The sequencing input was tumor tissue. V is TRBV6-1 and J is TRBJ2-1; D is uncertain. The CDR3 DNA sequence: TGTGCCAGCAGTGCCTATGCGGTACTCTACAATGAGCAGTTCTTC. Protein product: CASSAYAVLYNEQFF.